This entry lists 3 T cell receptor beta chains sequenced from one sample in a study of a mutant IDH1 vaccine in newly diagnosed glioma. These TCRs' antigens remain unknown. Regarding time point: week 35, safety follow-up. Topical imiquimod was applied with each vaccine dose, which held 300 ug of mutant IDH1 20-mer peptide. Profiling relied on immunoSEQ multiplex PCR, and the TCRdb table lists in-frame clones only, not all of them. Of tens of thousands of clones in the sample, more than 60% were seen once. The sequences come from PBMCs, collected from a glioma patient whose treatment included an IDH1 peptide vaccine. These receptors were obtained from a man aged 50 or older with glioma.

The CDR3: CASSLSLTYEQYF. CDR3 nucleotides: TGTGCCAGCAGCTTATCCCTCACCTACGAGCAGTACTTC. This chain joins TRBV7-8 and TRBJ2-7; D is unclear. The V gene's germline CDR1 is SGHVS and CDR2 FQNEAQ. The CDR3 extends over 13 amino acids. V was cut by 2 bases and J by 2 bases, with 7 bases left in between.

The chain carries TRBV27 and TRBJ1-2; D not certain. In germline, CDR1 is MNHEY, CDR2 SMNVEV (reference sequence). Trimming cost V 2 bases and J 0 bases, with 7 bases left between them. The CDR3 spans 14 residues. The CDR3 protein is CASSLTDSNYGYTF. The DNA for the CDR3 is TGTGCCAGCAGTTTAACCGACTCTAACTATGGCTACACCTTC.

The V call is TRBV15, the J call TRBJ2-7, with D hard to call. The CDR3 has 15 residues. Germline V gene lookup returns CDR1 LNHNV and CDR2 YYDKDF (reference sequence). V lost 0 bases, J lost 9 bases, and 18 bases lay in between. The CDR3 protein is CATSRDNFDPTGQYF. Here the CDR3 DNA reads TGTGCCACCAGCAGAGATAATTTCGACCCTACTGGGCAGTACTTC.